Below are 26 T cell receptor beta chains sequenced from a single sample in a study of blood T cell repertoires in COVID-19. Only in-frame clones appear in the TCRdb table, and some are missing; sequencing was by immunoSEQ multiplex PCR. The sample contains about 39,000 clones, about 86% of which appear only once. Sequencing was done on a sample of peripheral blood. All receptors come from a man aged 70 or older with acute or convalescent COVID-19.

This clone has only one observation. V and J are TRBV29-1 and TRBJ2-7; the D gene is possibly TRBD2 (5 bases). Germline-derived CDR1 and CDR2 are SQVTM and ANQGSEA. V was pared by 4 bases and J by 5 bases, with 15 bases between. The CDR3 covers 13 residues. As DNA, the CDR3 is TGCAGCGTTGGACACGGCCGGGGAAACGAGCAGTACTTC. Amino acid sequence: CSVGHGRGNEQYF.

The chain recombines TRBV2 with TRBJ1-3, with 7 positions matching TRBD1. J gave up 0 bases and V 6 bases, and 5 bases lay outside the gene matches. Per germline, CDR1 SNHLY and CDR2 FYNNEI. This CDR3 is 15 amino acids long. The CDR3: CASSEQGNSGNTIYF. The CDR3 DNA sequence: TGTGCCAGCAGCGAACAGGGGAACTCTGGAAACACCATATATTTT.

J is TRBJ2-1 and V is TRBV23-1; TRBD2 matches 8 bases. TRBV23-1 is noted as an ORF with a role that remains uncertain. The junction had 10 bases not matched to a gene; V was cut back by 5 bases and J by 7 bases. This CDR3 has 15 amino acids. The CDR3 DNA sequence: TGCGCCAGCAGTACGCGGGGGGCACGTAGTAATGAGCAGTTCTTC. It encodes CASSTRGARSNEQFF.

The genes are TRBV28 and TRBJ1-5, with a tentative D call TRBD1 (5 bases). Germline V gene data show CDR1 as MDHEN and CDR2 as SYDVKM. The CDR3 totals 11 residues. V was shortened by 6 bases and J by 9 bases, with 9 bases between the two germline ends. The CDR3 nucleotides are TGTGCCAGCAGAGGGAGGGGGCCCCAGCATTTT. Translating it yields CASRGRGPQHF.

The CDR3 spells CASRTGMYEQYF. CDR3 nucleotide sequence: TGTGCCAGCAGGACAGGAATGTACGAGCAGTACTTC. V and J are TRBV27 and TRBJ2-7; D is possibly TRBD1 (6 bases). V was shortened by 6 bases and J by 4 bases, with 10 bases between the two germline ends. The germline V gene has CDR1 MNHEY and CDR2 SMNVEV (reference sequence). CDR3 length: 12 amino acids.

The J gene is TRBJ1-6, the V gene TRBV7-9; D is perhaps TRBD1 (6 bases). Germline V gene lookup returns CDR1 SEHNR and CDR2 FQNEAQ (reference sequence). The length of the CDR3 is 15 residues. V lost 3 bases, J lost 10 bases, and 16 bases lay in between. The CDR3 loop is CASSFTGNSQSPLHF. CDR3 DNA sequence: TGTGCCAGCAGCTTCACAGGGAACAGTCAATCACCCCTCCACTTT.

The CDR3 is CASSYPGQQRQDTGELFF. The CDR3 DNA follows: TGTGCCAGCAGTTACCCGGGACAGCAACGACAAGACACCGGGGAGCTGTTTTTT. The gene calls are TRBV6-2 or TRBV6-3 and TRBJ2-2, with 7 bases matching TRBD1. With V trimmed by 2 bases and J by 3 bases, 12 bases remained unmatched. Germline loops: CDR1 MNHEY, CDR2 SVGEGT. The CDR3 sequence is 18 residues long.

This clone appeared once. The J gene is TRBJ1-2, the V gene TRBV4-3; no reliable D call. CDR3 length: 15 residues. V was pared by 1 base and J by 4 bases, with 13 bases between. Germline V gives CDR1 LGHNA, CDR2 YSLEER. DNA of the CDR3: TGCGCCAGCAGCCAAGTTTCCGCAGGTCTCTATGGCTACACCTTC. Its protein is CASSQVSAGLYGYTF.

This chain connects TRBV16 to TRBJ1-1; TRBD1 is a possible D gene (5 bases). This CDR3 has 13 residues. Per the germline V gene, CDR1 is KGHSY and CDR2 is FQNENV. Trimming removed 1 base at V and 4 bases at J, with 7 bases between. The CDR3 is CASSQLGGTEAFF. For the CDR3, the DNA is TGTGCCAGCAGCCAATTGGGGGGCACTGAAGCTTTCTTT.

The chain recombines TRBV19 with TRBJ2-1; TRBD2 matches 9 bases. Per germline, CDR1 LNHDA and CDR2 SQIVND (reference sequence). The CDR3 length is 18 residues. J was trimmed by 1 base and V by 10 bases; bases with no gene match: 17. The DNA of the CDR3 is TGTGCCACCCGATCAACTAGCGGGCCAATCTCATCCTACAATGAGCAGTTCTTC. Its translation: CATRSTSGPISSYNEQFF.

The rearrangement joins TRBV5-1 to TRBJ2-1, with D perhaps TRBD2 (5 bases). This CDR3 contains 17 residues. V was clipped by 2 bases and J by 0 bases, with 15 bases between them. Germline lookup yields CDR1 SGHRS and CDR2 YFSETQ. CDR3 sequence reads: CASSFLSATSSYNEQFF. CDR3 in DNA: TGCGCCAGCAGCTTTTTAAGTGCCACTAGCTCCTACAATGAGCAGTTCTTC. Full variable domain (rest looked up from reference TRBV5-1 and TRBJ2-1): KAGVTQTPRYLIKTRGQQVTLSCSPISGHRSVSWYQQTPGQGLQFLFEYFSETQRNKGNFPGRFSGRQFSNSRSEMNVSTLELGDSALYLCASSFLSATSSYNEQFFGPGTRLTVL.

The chain links TRBV3-1 (or the pseudogene TRBV3-2) to TRBJ2-5; TRBD1 agrees at 7 bases. With V trimmed by 3 bases and J by 4 bases, 8 bases remained unmatched. CDR1 and CDR2 (germline): LGHDT, YNNKEL (reference sequence). The CDR3 covers 15 residues. The CDR3 loop is CASSHPRGPGETQYF. In nucleotides, the CDR3 is TGTGCCAGCAGCCACCCAAGGGGGCCCGGAGAGACCCAGTACTTC.

The rearrangement uses TRBV5-4 and TRBJ1-1; 8 positions match TRBD1. CDR1 is SGHNT, CDR2 YYREEE, per germline (reference sequence). V lost 4 bases to trimming and J lost 5 bases; unmatched junction nucleotides: 4. The CDR3 is made up of 13 amino acids. The CDR3 nucleotides read TGTGCCAGCAGCACGGACAGGGAGACTGAAGCTTTCTTT. Protein sequence: CASSTDRETEAFF.

This clone turned up a few times. The chain couples TRBV30 to TRBJ1-4, with D unclear. V was cut by 1 base and J by 4 bases, with 13 bases left in between. Germline CDR1 GTSNPN, CDR2 SVGIG (reference sequence). CDR3 length: 15 residues. The CDR3 DNA reads as TGTGCCTGGAGTGCGCCGAGGCAGCGTAATGAAAAACTGTTTTTT. Amino acids: CAWSAPRQRNEKLFF. Full variable domain (remainder filled in from reference TRBV30 and TRBJ1-4): SQTIHQWPATLVQPVGSPLSLECTVEGTSNPNLYWYRQAAGRGLQLLFYSVGIGQISSEVPQNLSASRPQDRQFILSSKKLLLSDSGFYLCAWSAPRQRNEKLFFGSGTQLSVL.

V and J are TRBV13 and TRBJ2-7; perhaps TRBD2 as D (6 bases). CDR3 length: 14 amino acids. Germline V gene sequence: CDR1 PRHDT, CDR2 FYEKMQ (reference sequence). V lost 0 bases and J 7 bases, leaving 13 bases between the germline ends. The CDR3 loop reads CASSLGRAEGEQYF. CDR3 nucleotide sequence: TGTGCCAGCAGCTTAGGCAGGGCGGAGGGAGAGCAGTACTTC.

V usage is TRBV5-1 and J usage is TRBJ1-1; D uncertain. Germline V gene data show CDR1 as SGHRS and CDR2 as YFSETQ. The CDR3 is made up of 12 amino acids. With 0 bases removed from V and 11 bases from J, the gap between germline ends came to 11 bases. CDR3 sequence (DNA): TGCGCCAGCAGCTTGGGGCGGGGTGAGGCTTTCTTT. As protein: CASSLGRGEAFF.

This chain uses TRBV20-1 with TRBJ1-1, with D uncertain. V was trimmed by 3 bases and J by 4 bases, leaving 9 bases between them. Germline CDR1 and CDR2: DFQATT and SNEGSKA (reference sequence). This CDR3 is 12 amino acids long. CDR3: CSASLLGTEAFF. The CDR3 DNA reads TGCAGTGCTAGTTTACTTGGCACTGAAGCTTTCTTT.

The V and J genes are TRBV7-6 and TRBJ2-1, with a possible D match to TRBD1 (5 bases). The CDR3 length is 16 residues. The V end lost 1 base, the J end lost 3 bases, and 13 bases lay between the germline ends. Per the germline V gene, CDR1 is SGHVS and CDR2 is FNYEAQ. The CDR3 here is CASSLESYRGYNEQFF. CDR3 nucleotides: TGTGCCAGCAGCTTAGAGTCTTATAGGGGCTACAATGAGCAGTTCTTC.

The V call is TRBV5-1, the J call TRBJ1-4; possibly TRBD1 for D (5 bases). Trimming shortened V by 3 bases and J by 0 bases, and 9 bases separated the two germline ends. There are 15 residues in the CDR3. Germline V gives CDR1 SGHRS, CDR2 YFSETQ. The CDR3 DNA reads TGCGCCAGCAGCTGGGGGGATGCAACTAATGAAAAACTGTTTTTT. This sequence encodes CASSWGDATNEKLFF. Complete variable domain (other parts from reference TRBV5-1 and TRBJ1-4): KAGVTQTPRYLIKTRGQQVTLSCSPISGHRSVSWYQQTPGQGLQFLFEYFSETQRNKGNFPGRFSGRQFSNSRSEMNVSTLELGDSALYLCASSWGDATNEKLFFGSGTQLSVL.

This clone occurred once. The chain links TRBV7-2 to TRBJ2-1, with TRBD2 identical over 12 bases. The length of the CDR3 is 17 residues. V dropped 4 bases and J dropped 6; count of bases not matched to a gene: 10. Per germline, CDR1 SGHTA and CDR2 FQGNSA. The CDR3 is CASSSGGLAGGINEQFF. The CDR3 bases are TGTGCCAGCAGCTCCGGCGGGCTAGCGGGGGGGATCAATGAGCAGTTCTTC.

This clone was seen a handful of times. The V call is TRBV18, the J call TRBJ2-7; no firm D call. Trimming pared 5 bases from V and 4 bases from J, leaving 9 bases between. CDR1 is KGHSH, CDR2 LQKENI, per germline. CDR3 size: 12 residues. The CDR3: CASSWQSYEQYF. The CDR3 DNA reads TGTGCCAGCTCATGGCAGTCATACGAGCAGTACTTC.

The chain combines TRBV7-3 with TRBJ2-2; D gene ambiguous. Trimming stripped 1 base from V and 6 bases from J, with 6 bases between. Germline assignment: CDR1 SGHTA and CDR2 FQGTGA. The CDR3 length is 13 residues. The CDR3 loop is CASSLIRAGELFF. The CDR3 DNA follows: TGTGCCAGCAGCTTAATACGGGCCGGGGAGCTGTTTTTT.

The chain recombines TRBV9 with TRBJ1-3, with TRBD1 as a possible D gene (6 bases). The CDR3 spans 16 residues. Looked up from germline, CDR1 is SGDLS and CDR2 is YYNGEE. With 3 bases removed from V and 2 bases from J, the gap between germline ends came to 15 bases. The CDR3 here is CASSAGMGAAGNTIYF. The CDR3 nucleotides read TGTGCCAGCAGCGCTGGGATGGGGGCCGCTGGAAACACCATATATTTT.

This chain links TRBV4-1 with TRBJ2-7, with no clear D. CDR1 MGHRA and CDR2 YSYEKL come from the germline V gene. This CDR3 comprises 16 residues. V was trimmed by 1 base and J by 2 bases, leaving 15 bases between them. Written as DNA, the CDR3 is TGCGCCAGCAGCCAAGCCCCGTACAGAAACCCCTACGAGCAGTACTTC. The encoded protein is CASSQAPYRNPYEQYF.

The table lists this clone with a few counts. The chain links TRBV27 to TRBJ1-2; D not resolved. The CDR3 is 14 residues long. The germline V gene has CDR1 MNHEY and CDR2 SMNVEV (reference sequence). V gave up 5 bases and J gave up 4 bases, with 14 bases separating them. In nucleotides, the CDR3 is TGTGCCAGCAGTCCCTACCACTCTTCCTATGGCTACACCTTC. Its protein product is CASSPYHSSYGYTF.

The chain has TRBV3-1 (or the pseudogene TRBV3-2) and TRBJ2-7; 9 bases fit TRBD2. V gave up 0 bases and J gave up 7 bases; unmatched junction bases: 10. CDR1 is LGHDT, CDR2 YNNKEL, per germline (reference sequence). There are 16 residues in the CDR3. The CDR3 here is CASSQDGSGGLREQYF. CDR3 coding DNA: TGTGCCAGCAGCCAAGATGGAAGCGGGGGGCTTCGAGAGCAGTACTTC.